One sample yielded the 8 T cell receptor beta chains listed below, sequenced in a study of blood T cells in healthy people across ages. For the second PCR, which ran for about 7 to 12 cycles, a sample-barcoded 5' primer and a J-beta primer mix were used. TCRdb ran MiXCR on the 5' RACE reads and lists one entry per CDR3 protein. This table holds around 580,000 distinct CDR3 sequences, around half found once. Sample: blood. Every receptor here comes from a man older than 75 in good health.

This CDR3 is CASSPLRTAYEQYF. CDR3 nucleotide sequence: TGTGCCAGCAGCCCCTTACGGACGGCCTACGAGCAGTACTTC. The chain is built from TRBV7-2 and TRBJ2-7; D remains ambiguous. V lost 5 bases, J lost 2 bases, and 13 bases lay in between. This CDR3 region has 14 residues. Germline loops: CDR1 SGHTA, CDR2 FQGNSA.

The chain carries TRBV29-1 and TRBJ2-7; the match to TRBD1 covers 7 bases. Germline CDR1 is SQVTM and CDR2 is ANQGSEA. J lost 4 bases, V lost 4 bases, and 13 bases had no gene match. This CDR3 has 15 residues. In DNA, the CDR3 is TGCAGCGTTGGGGGCTCGACAGGGAACCTGTACGAGCAGTACTTC. Translation gives CSVGGSTGNLYEQYF.

The chain employs TRBV4-3 and TRBJ2-7; D gene uncertain. Per germline, CDR1 LGHNA and CDR2 YSLEER. The CDR3 totals 15 residues. The V and J ends lost 0 bases and 2 bases respectively, with 11 bases between them. The CDR3 sequence is CASSQDLEPPYEQYF. The CDR3 coding sequence is TGCGCCAGCAGCCAAGATCTAGAGCCCCCCTACGAGCAGTACTTC.

This clonotype was found once. The CDR3 is CASSQGQPSGGANVLTF. The CDR3 nucleotides read TGTGCCAGCTCACAAGGACAGCCTAGTGGTGGGGCCAACGTCCTGACTTTC. The chain joins TRBV18 to TRBJ2-6, with a possible D match to TRBD1 (6 bases). V gave up 4 bases and J gave up 3 bases, with 16 bases separating them. CDR1 is KGHSH and CDR2 is LQKENI in the germline V gene. The CDR3 contains 17 residues.

A few counts support this clonotype. The V call is TRBV20-1, the J call TRBJ2-1; D unclear. The CDR3 loop spans 14 amino acids. CDR1 DFQATT and CDR2 SNEGSKA come from the germline V gene (reference sequence). Trimming shortened V by 5 bases and J by 2 bases, and 13 bases separated the two germline ends. The CDR3 sequence: CSAESVGPYNEQFF. DNA for the CDR3: TGCAGTGCTGAGTCTGTGGGTCCCTACAATGAGCAGTTCTTC.

This clonotype was detected only a few times. The V call is TRBV5-1, the J call TRBJ2-1; possible D gene TRBD1, 5 bases. CDR3 size: 14 residues. V gave up 0 bases and J gave up 8 bases, with 12 bases separating them. CDR1 is SGHRS and CDR2 is YFSETQ in the germline V gene. The CDR3, as DNA: TGCGCCAGCAGCTTGGCTGGGCAGGGCCATGAGCAGTTCTTC. As protein: CASSLAGQGHEQFF.

Details on this clonotype: This may be a read error: a much more frequent sequence differs by one nucleotide. The CDR3 sequence: CSVQVRGSDTQYF. The CDR3 DNA is TGCAGCGTACAAGTTCGGGGGTCAGATACGCAGTATTTT. The J gene is TRBJ2-3, the V gene TRBV29-1, with D possibly being TRBD2 (6 bases). In germline, CDR1 is SQVTM, CDR2 ANQGSEA. CDR3 length equals 13 residues. V dropped 6 bases and J dropped 4 bases, with 14 bases sitting between them.

The genes are TRBV21-1 and TRBJ2-1. TRBV21-1 is recorded as a pseudogene. CDR3 size: 16 residues. CDR3 region: CASSKDCESSYNEQFF. The CDR3 nucleotides read TGTGCCAGCAGCAAAGACTGCGAGAGCTCCTACAATGAGCAGTTCTTC.